A single sample gave rise to the 20 T cell receptor beta chains below, sequenced in a study of T cells in Graves' hyperthyroidism and ophthalmopathy. Template material for amplifying TCR beta CDR3 regions consisted of RNA transcripts. TCR CDR3 underwent first-round RT-PCR with the HTBI primer set. MiXCR was run by TCRdb on the multiplex PCR reads, yielding one entry per CDR3 protein. Here the sample spans 500,000 to 800,000 distinct CDR3 sequences, less than 45% being singletons. The sample consisted of peripheral blood or thyroid tissue (not recorded which). All receptors derive from an adult man with Graves' disease, either hyperthyroidism or ophthalmopathy (not recorded which).

The chain joins TRBV6-1 to TRBJ2-5; TRBD1 matches 12 bases. Germline loops: CDR1 MNHNS, CDR2 SASEGT. This CDR3 region has 15 residues. The ends lost 6 bases at V and 5 bases at J; junction bases unmatched: 7. The chain's CDR3 is CASSPRDRGLETQYF. CDR3 DNA: TGTGCCAGCAGCCCGCGGGACAGGGGGCTGGAGACCCAGTACTTC.

This clonotype was found many times. This chain joins TRBV12-3 or TRBV12-4 and TRBJ1-4; D is unclear. The V gene lost 5 bases and the J gene lost 8 bases, with 6 bases spanning the gap. The CDR3 spans 11 residues. Here the CDR3 DNA reads TGTGCCAGCAGTCAAGAGGAAAAACTGTTTTTT. Translation: CASSQEEKLFF.

This clonotype was found many times. The chain has TRBV2 and TRBJ1-4; D unclear. V lost 10 bases, J lost 6 bases, and 15 bases lay in between. Germline V gene lookup returns CDR1 SNHLY and CDR2 FYNNEI. This CDR3 spans 13 amino acids. As DNA, the CDR3 is TGTGCCATCACGACTGGACCTGATGAAAAACTGTTTTTT. This translates into CAITTGPDEKLFF.

The rearrangement links TRBV19 to TRBJ1-5; 8 nucleotides match TRBD1. The CDR3 covers 17 residues. CDR1 and CDR2 from the germline V gene are LNHDA and SQIVND (reference sequence). The V gene end was trimmed by 8 bases and the J gene end by 1 base; junction bases not matched to a gene: 13. For the CDR3, the DNA is TGTGCCAGTCTTGGGATAAACTGGACAGGGAGCAATCAGCCCCAGCATTTT. It encodes CASLGINWTGSNQPQHF.

V usage is TRBV7-9 and J usage is TRBJ2-7, with TRBD1 matching 8 bases. J was trimmed by 5 bases and V by 4 bases; bases with no gene match: 10. This CDR3 is 15 amino acids long. Germline V CDR1 and CDR2: SEHNR, FQNEAQ (reference sequence). The CDR3 region is CASSSPTGAGHEQYF. In DNA form, the CDR3 reads TGTGCCAGCAGCTCCCCGACAGGGGCGGGCCACGAGCAGTACTTC.

Of note for this clonotype: The junction departs from the called germline gene at one end, perhaps through a read error. The chain combines TRBV7-9 with TRBJ1-5; TRBD1 is a possible D gene (6 bases). The CDR3 spans 15 residues. Per the germline V gene, CDR1 is SEHNR and CDR2 is FQNEAQ (reference sequence). As DNA, the CDR3 is TGCGCCAGCAGCTTGGATCAGGGGCCAAGTCAGCCCCAGCATTTT. This codes for CASSLDQGPSQPQHF.

This clonotype was seen at least ten times. The V gene is TRBV29-1, the J gene TRBJ1-1; D unresolved. The CDR3 loop spans 13 amino acids. The V and J ends lost 4 bases and 6 bases respectively, with 15 bases between them. CDR1 and CDR2 from the germline V gene are SQVTM and ANQGSEA. In nucleotides, the CDR3 is TGCAGCGTTGCTCCAAGGGAAATCCCTGAAGCTTTCTTT. This encodes CSVAPREIPEAFF.

This CDR3 reads CASSSHRGLFTEAFF. In DNA, the CDR3 is TGTGCCAGCAGCTCACACAGGGGGCTTTTCACTGAAGCTTTCTTT. The chain combines TRBV7-9 with TRBJ1-1; TRBD1 matches at 9 bases. In germline, CDR1 is SEHNR, CDR2 FQNEAQ (reference sequence). CDR3 length equals 15 residues. The V and J ends lost 4 bases and 4 bases, in that order; junction bases with no gene match: 7.

This chain uses TRBV7-9 with TRBJ1-1; D is possibly TRBD1 (5 bases). This CDR3 region has 12 residues. Per the germline V gene, CDR1 is SEHNR and CDR2 is FQNEAQ (reference sequence). Trimming took off 10 bases at V and 2 bases at J, with 11 bases between the two ends. The CDR3 DNA reads TGTGCCATTATGAGGGGTAACACTGAAGCTTTCTTT. It specifies CAIMRGNTEAFF. Full variable domain (rest looked up from reference TRBV7-9 and TRBJ1-1): DTGVSQNPRHKITKRGQNVTFRCDPISEHNRLYWYRQTLGQGPEFLTYFQNEAQLEKSRLLSDRFSAERPKGSFSTLEIQRTEQGDSAMYLCAIMRGNTEAFFGQGTRLTVV.

This chain joins TRBV12-3 or TRBV12-4 and TRBJ1-2; 8 bases agree with TRBD1. Unmatched junction bases numbered 8, after V lost 3 bases and J lost 8 bases. The CDR3 loop spans 14 amino acids. CDR3 coding DNA: TGTGCCAGCAGTTTTGATGCGACAGGGGACGGCTACACCTTC. Protein: CASSFDATGDGYTF.

This chain joins TRBV6-1 and TRBJ2-7; D possibly corresponds to TRBD1 (5 bases). The V gene lost 2 bases and the J gene lost 4 bases, with 12 bases spanning the gap. The CDR3 has 14 residues. CDR1 is MNHNS, CDR2 SASEGT, per germline. DNA of the CDR3: TGTGCCAGCAGTGAACCGACAGACCTATACGAGCAGTACTTC. Translating gives CASSEPTDLYEQYF.

This clonotype was picked up a small number of times. The CDR3 spells CASSPGATGGYETQYF. In nucleotides, the CDR3 is TGTGCCAGCAGCCCGGGGGCAACAGGGGGCTACGAGACCCAGTACTTC. This chain links TRBV5-5 with TRBJ2-5; 9 bases agree with TRBD1. This CDR3 contains 16 residues. The V gene end was trimmed by 4 bases and the J gene end by 5 bases; junction bases not matched to a gene: 12. Germline-derived CDR1 and CDR2 are SGHKS and YYEKEE (reference sequence).

This clonotype was detected only a few times. V gene TRBV2 combines with J gene TRBJ2-7; weak D call: TRBD2 (5 bases). The CDR3 runs 15 residues. Germline CDR1 reads SNHLY; CDR2 reads FYNNEI. The V end lost 7 bases, the J end lost 0 bases, and 16 bases lay between the germline ends. CDR3 protein: CASTAALGSSYEQYF. CDR3 nucleotides: TGTGCCAGCACCGCTGCATTAGGGAGCTCCTACGAGCAGTACTTC.

V gene TRBV3-1 combines with J gene TRBJ1-2; D ambiguous. V was pared by 5 bases and J by 0 bases, with 13 bases between. CDR1 and CDR2 from the germline V gene are LGHDT and YNNKEL (reference sequence). The CDR3 is 15 amino acids. CDR3 region: CASSGEGKANYGYTF. The CDR3 nucleotides read TGTGCCAGCAGCGGGGAGGGCAAAGCTAACTATGGCTACACCTTC.

This chain uses TRBV25-1 with TRBJ1-2; D ambiguous. V was shortened by 6 bases and J by 6 bases, with 23 bases between the two germline ends. The CDR3 runs 16 residues. CDR1 MGHDK and CDR2 SYGVNS come from the germline V gene. DNA of the CDR3: TGTGCCAGCAGGGCTACTACGGAAAACGGGAGCGATGGCTACACCTTC. Translating it yields CASRATTENGSDGYTF.

This clonotype was seen only a few times. The chain employs TRBV29-1 and TRBJ1-1; D is uncertain. From germline, CDR1 is SQVTM and CDR2 ANQGSEA. The germline V and J ends were trimmed by 4 bases and 9 bases, with 15 bases remaining between them. The CDR3 length is 12 residues. CDR3 residues: CSVGEAGRQAFF. The CDR3 nucleotides are TGCAGCGTTGGGGAGGCTGGGCGTCAAGCTTTCTTT.

The chain carries TRBV10-3 and TRBJ1-1, with D possibly matching TRBD1 (5 bases). V lost 7 bases, J lost 0 bases, and 9 bases lay in between. The CDR3 length is 13 residues. Germline CDR1 ENHRY, CDR2 SYGVKD. The CDR3 DNA reads TGTGCCATCAACAGGCAGTTGAACACTGAAGCTTTCTTT. It is translated as CAINRQLNTEAFF.

V is TRBV29-1 and J is TRBJ2-2, with 9 nucleotides matching TRBD1. CDR3 size: 15 residues. Germline V lookup: CDR1 SQVTM, CDR2 ANQGSEA. With 7 bases clipped from V and 0 bases from J, the junction kept 6 bases outside the gene matches. CDR3 coding DNA: TGCAGCGCCCGAGGGACAGGGACGAACACCGGGGAGCTGTTTTTT. Translation gives CSARGTGTNTGELFF.

This chain joins TRBV20-1 and TRBJ1-6, with 7 positions matching TRBD1. V gave up 3 bases and J gave up 6 bases; unmatched junction bases: 8. CDR1 DFQATT and CDR2 SNEGSKA come from the germline V gene (reference sequence). This CDR3 region has 15 residues. The CDR3 here is CSASHRHRGNSPLHF. The CDR3 nucleotides are TGCAGTGCTAGCCATCGACACAGGGGTAATTCACCCCTCCACTTT.

This rearrangement joins TRBV12-5 to TRBJ2-2; D tentatively reads TRBD1 or TRBD2 (5 bases each). Germline V gives CDR1 LGHNT, CDR2 FRNRAP. This CDR3 region has 15 residues. V was cut by 4 bases and J by 2 bases, with 11 bases left in between. CDR3 nucleotide sequence: TGTGCTAGTGGTTACGGGACGGGAAACACCGGGGAGCTGTTTTTT. It yields the protein CASGYGTGNTGELFF.